The sequence of this T cell receptor (beta chain) was determined in a study of shared clonotypes between healthy human individuals. Overall study: The study enrolled a couple of women and a few men aged 18 to 49. Study conclusions and caveats: Clonotype sharing among donors was thought likely to change with sequencing depth.

This CDR3 is 15 amino acids long. V was clipped by 4 bases and J by 6 bases, with 15 bases between them. Germline CDR1 LNHDA, CDR2 SQIVND (reference sequence). Sorted subsets were amplified in replicate PCRs using 200 ng DNA, about 30,000 T cell genomes. Data came from immunoSEQ multiplex PCR; TCRdb stores just in-frame clones and leaves some out. The sample has about 2.1 million clones; 80% to 95% are singletons. Naive CD8 cells lacked CD45RO and underwent positive selection for CCR7, leaving out terminally differentiated effector memory CD45RA+ cells. The study enrolled healthy HIV-negative adults without recent acute infections or vaccinations as donors. Details on this clone: Its specificity is not known.

The sequenced sample was naive CD8+ T cells from PBMCs. The TCR was taken from a young man in good health. Some clones in this sample may be carry-over from other donors' samples. The V and J genes are TRBV19 and TRBJ2-2; D not certain. In DNA form, the CDR3 reads TGTGCCAGTAGTAGTCTCCAGCTTGTGCCCGGGGAGCTGTTTTTT. This codes for CASSSLQLVPGELFF. Supplemented by reference TRBV19 and TRBJ2-2, the full variable domain reads DGGITQSPKYLFRKEGQNVTLSCEQNLNHDAMYWYRQDPGQGLRLIYYSQIVNDFQKGDIAEGYSVSREKKESFPLTVTSAQKNPTAFYLCASSSLQLVPGELFFGEGSRLTVL.